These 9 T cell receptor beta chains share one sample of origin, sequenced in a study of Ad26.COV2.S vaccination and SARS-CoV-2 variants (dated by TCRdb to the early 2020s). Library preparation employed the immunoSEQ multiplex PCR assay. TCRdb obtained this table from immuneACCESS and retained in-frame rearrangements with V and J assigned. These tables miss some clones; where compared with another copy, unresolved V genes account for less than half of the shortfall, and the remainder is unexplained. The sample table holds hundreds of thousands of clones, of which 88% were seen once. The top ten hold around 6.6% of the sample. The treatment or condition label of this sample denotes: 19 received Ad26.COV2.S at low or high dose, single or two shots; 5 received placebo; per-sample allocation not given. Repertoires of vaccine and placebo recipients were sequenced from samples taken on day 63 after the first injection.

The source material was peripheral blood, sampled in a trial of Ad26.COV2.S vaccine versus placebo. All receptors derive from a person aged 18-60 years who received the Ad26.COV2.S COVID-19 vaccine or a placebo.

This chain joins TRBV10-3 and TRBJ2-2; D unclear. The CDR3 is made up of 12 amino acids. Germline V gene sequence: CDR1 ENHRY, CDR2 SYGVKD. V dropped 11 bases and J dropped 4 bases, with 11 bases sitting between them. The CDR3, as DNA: TGTGCCGCCCGGTTGGTCACCGGGGAGCTGTTTTTT. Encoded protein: CAARLVTGELFF.

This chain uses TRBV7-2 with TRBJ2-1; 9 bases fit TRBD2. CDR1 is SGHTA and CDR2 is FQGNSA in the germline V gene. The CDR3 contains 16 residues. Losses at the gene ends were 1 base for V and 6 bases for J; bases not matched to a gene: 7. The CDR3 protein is CASSLDAGGLLNEQFF. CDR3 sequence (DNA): TGTGCCAGCAGCTTAGATGCGGGGGGGCTCCTCAATGAGCAGTTCTTC.

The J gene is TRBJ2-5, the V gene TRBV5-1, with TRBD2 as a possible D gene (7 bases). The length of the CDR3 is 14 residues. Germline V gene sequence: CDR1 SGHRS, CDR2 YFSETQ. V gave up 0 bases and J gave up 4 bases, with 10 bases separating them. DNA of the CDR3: TGCGCCAGCAGCTTGGTGGGGGGGCCAGAGACCCAGTACTTC. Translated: CASSLVGGPETQYF.

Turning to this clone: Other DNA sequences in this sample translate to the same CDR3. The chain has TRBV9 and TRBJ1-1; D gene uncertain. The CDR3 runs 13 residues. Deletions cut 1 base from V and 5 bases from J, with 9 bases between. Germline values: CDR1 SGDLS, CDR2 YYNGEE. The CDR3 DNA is TGTGCCAGCAGCGTAAAGGGAGGAACTGAAGCTTTCTTT. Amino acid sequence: CASSVKGGTEAFF.

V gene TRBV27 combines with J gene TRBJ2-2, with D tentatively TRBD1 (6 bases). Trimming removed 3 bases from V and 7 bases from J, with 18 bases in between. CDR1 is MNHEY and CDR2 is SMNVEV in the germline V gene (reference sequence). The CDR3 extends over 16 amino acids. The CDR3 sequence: CASSFAWAGVVGELFF. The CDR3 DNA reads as TGTGCCAGCAGTTTCGCTTGGGCAGGGGTGGTCGGGGAGCTGTTTTTT.

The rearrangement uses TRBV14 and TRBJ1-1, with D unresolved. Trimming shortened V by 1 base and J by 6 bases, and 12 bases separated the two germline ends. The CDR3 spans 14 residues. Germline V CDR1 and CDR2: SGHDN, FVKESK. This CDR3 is CASSQVGVSAEAFF. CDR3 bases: TGTGCCAGCAGCCAAGTTGGGGTTAGCGCTGAAGCTTTCTTT.

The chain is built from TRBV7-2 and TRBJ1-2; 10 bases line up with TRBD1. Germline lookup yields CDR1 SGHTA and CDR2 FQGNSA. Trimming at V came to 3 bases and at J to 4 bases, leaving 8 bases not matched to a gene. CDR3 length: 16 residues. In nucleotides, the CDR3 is TGTGCCAGCAGCTTTCAGGGACAGGGGATTTCCTATGGCTACACCTTC. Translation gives CASSFQGQGISYGYTF.

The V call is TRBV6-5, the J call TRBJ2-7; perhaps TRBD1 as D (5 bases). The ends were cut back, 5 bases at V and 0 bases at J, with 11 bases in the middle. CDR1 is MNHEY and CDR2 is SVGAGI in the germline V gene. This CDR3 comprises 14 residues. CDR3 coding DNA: TGTGCCAGCAGTCAACAGGCGAGCTCCTACGAGCAGTACTTC. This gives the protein CASSQQASSYEQYF.

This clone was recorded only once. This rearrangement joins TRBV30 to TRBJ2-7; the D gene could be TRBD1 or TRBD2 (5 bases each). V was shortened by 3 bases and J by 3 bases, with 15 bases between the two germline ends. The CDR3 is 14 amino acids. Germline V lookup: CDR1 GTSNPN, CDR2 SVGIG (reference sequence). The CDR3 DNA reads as TGTGCCTGGAGCCAAATCGGTGGGGGCTACGAGCAGTACTTC. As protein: CAWSQIGGGYEQYF.